The T cell receptor beta chain described here comes from a study of regulatory T cells in long-lasting Graves disease. Study-level points and caveats: It was in persistent disease that TRBV28, TRBJ1-2 and TRBJ2-5 were favored.

CDR1 is SQVTM, CDR2 ANQGSEA, per germline. The V end lost 7 bases, the J end lost 2 bases, and 34 bases lay between the germline ends. The CDR3 runs 20 residues. As to this clonotype: Its target is not known.

The sample's time point: persistent/refractory GD, antithyroid drugs over 5 years with positive TRAb. RNA isolated from PBMCs was used to make the TCR library. Arm-PCR of CDR3 regions and iRepertoire HTBI primers were the basis on which TCR beta libraries were built. TCRdb re-derived calls from the multiplex PCR reads in MiXCR, one entry per CDR3 protein. The profile shows approximately 470,000 distinct CDR3 sequences, 20% to 25% of them singletons. This chain uses TRBV29-1 with TRBJ2-3, with D possibly being TRBD2 (10 bases). The clonotype was recovered from a female donor with Graves disease. The material was peripheral blood mononuclear cells (PBMCs), obtained when the disease was refractory, from a patient treated with antithyroid drugs. The CDR3 DNA reads as TGCAGCGGGACAGGGGTAGTGCTAGCGGGAGACTGGGGCATCACAGATACGCAGTATTTT. It is translated as CSGTGVVLAGDWGITDTQYF.